The next 24 T cell receptor beta chains were all read from a single sample in a study of T cell responses to AZD1222 COVID-19 vaccine. The repertoire was sequenced with immunoSEQ multiplex PCR; TCRdb's copy has only in-frame clones and lacks some. The table includes 100,000 to 120,000 clones, 94% detected once. The sample was peripheral blood, taken 28 days after the second AZD1222 dose. These receptors all come from an adult who received the AZD1222 COVID-19 vaccine.

This chain connects TRBV5-1 to TRBJ2-7; 7 bases match TRBD1. The CDR3 totals 16 residues. Germline CDR1 SGHRS, CDR2 YFSETQ. Trimming removed 4 bases from V and 2 bases from J; junction bases left unmatched: 12. Here the CDR3 reads CASSPGNRGRTYEQYF. CDR3 sequence (DNA): TGCGCCAGCAGCCCAGGAAACAGGGGAAGGACCTACGAGCAGTACTTC. Full variable domain (outside the CDR3, taken from reference TRBV5-1 and TRBJ2-7): KAGVTQTPRYLIKTRGQQVTLSCSPISGHRSVSWYQQTPGQGLQFLFEYFSETQRNKGNFPGRFSGRQFSNSRSEMNVSTLELGDSALYLCASSPGNRGRTYEQYFGPGTRLTVT.

V usage is TRBV5-4 and J usage is TRBJ2-7; 7 nucleotides agree with TRBD1. Unmatched junction bases numbered 11, after V lost 6 bases and J lost 5 bases. The CDR3 length is 14 residues. CDR1 is SGHNT and CDR2 is YYREEE in the germline V gene (reference sequence). CDR3 amino acids: CASTSWDRQNEQYF. The CDR3 DNA follows: TGTGCCAGCACCTCTTGGGACAGACAGAACGAGCAGTACTTC.

V is TRBV7-9 and J is TRBJ1-4; TRBD1 aligns across 9 bases. J lost 5 bases, V lost 5 bases, and 6 bases had no gene match. This CDR3 has 15 amino acids. Germline V gene sequence: CDR1 SEHNR, CDR2 FQNEAQ (reference sequence). Here the CDR3 reads CASSPTGGKNEKLFF. The CDR3 nucleotides are TGTGCCAGCAGCCCAACAGGGGGCAAGAATGAAAAACTGTTTTTT.

The chain joins TRBV5-4 to TRBJ2-7, with 9 bases fitting TRBD2. With 2 bases clipped from V and 4 bases from J, the junction kept 4 bases outside the gene matches. The CDR3 has 14 amino acids. CDR1 SGHNT and CDR2 YYREEE come from the germline V gene (reference sequence). The CDR3 reads CASSFRAGGYEQYF. CDR3 coding DNA: TGTGCCAGCAGCTTCAGAGCGGGGGGTTACGAGCAGTACTTC.

The rearrangement joins TRBV15 to TRBJ1-5; D perhaps matches TRBD1 (5 bases). The CDR3 loop spans 13 amino acids. Germline-derived CDR1 and CDR2 are LNHNV and YYDKDF (reference sequence). Trimming shortened V by 3 bases and J by 7 bases, and 10 bases separated the two germline ends. CDR3 region: CATSSLQGQPQHF. CDR3 nucleotide sequence: TGTGCCACCAGCAGTCTGCAGGGACAGCCCCAGCATTTT.

The rearrangement uses TRBV19 and TRBJ1-5; no reliable D call. Germline V gene lookup returns CDR1 LNHDA and CDR2 SQIVND (reference sequence). The CDR3 is made up of 13 amino acids. Trimming stripped 5 bases from V and 4 bases from J, with 9 bases between. The CDR3 nucleotides read TGTGCCAGTAGTTATGGAGGGAATCAGCCCCAGCATTTT. It specifies CASSYGGNQPQHF.

The chain couples TRBV5-1 to TRBJ2-5, with D perhaps TRBD1 (6 bases). Germline V lookup: CDR1 SGHRS, CDR2 YFSETQ. V was trimmed by 4 bases and J by 0 bases, leaving 10 bases between them. The CDR3 consists of 14 residues. The CDR3 here is CASSATGNQETQYF. DNA for the CDR3: TGCGCCAGCAGCGCAACAGGGAACCAAGAGACCCAGTACTTC.

V and J are TRBV9 and TRBJ2-3; 10 nucleotides match TRBD2. Germline loops: CDR1 SGDLS, CDR2 YYNGEE. The CDR3 has 15 residues. Trimming removed 3 bases from V and 2 bases from J; junction bases left unmatched: 3. The CDR3 DNA reads as TGTGCCAGCAGCGGCAGCGGGAGGGCCACAGATACGCAGTATTTT. It encodes CASSGSGRATDTQYF.

This clone appeared a single time. This chain links TRBV3-1 (or the pseudogene TRBV3-2) with TRBJ1-6; D uncertain. Germline lookup yields CDR1 LGHDT and CDR2 YNNKEL (reference sequence). The CDR3 has 15 amino acids. V was clipped by 3 bases and J by 0 bases, with 6 bases between them. Here the CDR3 reads CASSHGSSYNSPLHF. CDR3 DNA sequence: TGTGCCAGCAGCCACGGGAGCTCCTATAATTCACCCCTCCACTTT.

In its sample, this clone was seen once. The CDR3 here is CASSSGQNTEAFF. CDR3 coding DNA: TGTGCCAGTAGTTCGGGACAGAACACTGAAGCTTTCTTT. The gene calls are TRBV19 and TRBJ1-1; maybe TRBD1 (6 bases). This CDR3 spans 13 amino acids. Germline lookup yields CDR1 LNHDA and CDR2 SQIVND (reference sequence). The V end was cut by 5 bases, the J end by 1 base, with 8 bases between.

V and J are TRBV6-5 and TRBJ2-6, with D perhaps matching TRBD1 (6 bases). This CDR3 comprises 15 residues. Trimming removed 4 bases at V and 3 bases at J, with 10 bases between. The germline CDR1 and CDR2 sequences are MNHEY and SVGAGI. The CDR3 loop reads CASSFEGVGANVLTF. DNA of the CDR3: TGTGCCAGCAGTTTCGAGGGGGTTGGGGCCAACGTCCTGACTTTC.

The V call is TRBV7-6, the J call TRBJ1-6; possible D gene TRBD1, 6 bases. Trimming took 2 bases from V and 9 from J, leaving 14 bases between them. Per the germline V gene, CDR1 is SGHVS and CDR2 is FNYEAQ. The CDR3 is 15 residues long. CDR3 loop: CASSLWTEGVSPLHF. CDR3 coding DNA: TGTGCCAGCAGCTTATGGACAGAAGGAGTTTCACCCCTCCACTTT.

The chain uses TRBV1 and TRBJ1-4. TRBV1 is marked as a pseudogene. The CDR3 is made up of 18 amino acids. As DNA, the CDR3 is TGCACCAGCAGCCAAGATAAGGAGGTATCAGGACACAGCGAAAAACTGTTTTTT. Residues: CTSSQDKEVSGHSEKLFF.

Turning to this clone: Distinct nucleotide sequences in the sample also encode this CDR3. V gene TRBV5-6 combines with J gene TRBJ1-2, with TRBD1 identical over 8 bases. There are 14 residues in the CDR3. Germline loops: CDR1 SGHDT, CDR2 YYEEEE. The V segment lost 3 bases and the J segment 2 bases; nucleotides outside the gene matches: 3. The CDR3 DNA is TGTGCCAGCAGCTATGGACAGGGAAACTATGGCTACACCTTC. As protein: CASSYGQGNYGYTF.

This clone was seen a single time. V gene TRBV5-1 combines with J gene TRBJ2-2; no reliable D call. The germline CDR1 and CDR2 sequences are SGHRS and YFSETQ. This CDR3 comprises 19 residues. V was trimmed by 0 bases and J by 0 bases, leaving 18 bases between them. CDR3 DNA sequence: TGCGCCAGCAGCTTGGCCCGTTTCCAGACACCCCCGAACACCGGGGAGCTGTTTTTT. Amino acids: CASSLARFQTPPNTGELFF.

CDR3 protein: CASSLGDNNEQFF. Here the CDR3 DNA reads TGTGCCAGCAGCTTAGGGGACAACAATGAGCAGTTCTTC. The chain uses TRBV11-3 and TRBJ2-1; tentatively, D is TRBD1 (6 bases). The CDR3 length is 13 residues. V lost 1 base and J 5 bases, leaving 6 bases between the germline ends. Per the germline V gene, CDR1 is SGHNT and CDR2 is YENEEA.

The V call is TRBV7-6, the J call TRBJ1-1; no clear D. Germline-derived CDR1 and CDR2 are SGHVS and FNYEAQ. V was cut by 3 bases and J by 2 bases, with 7 bases left in between. CDR3 length equals 13 residues. CDR3: CASSFTINTEAFF. CDR3 bases: TGTGCCAGCAGCTTCACAATAAACACTGAAGCTTTCTTT.

This chain connects TRBV30 to TRBJ1-5; no definite D call. The CDR3 spans 14 residues. The V gene's germline CDR1 is GTSNPN and CDR2 SVGIG (reference sequence). Trimming cost V 3 bases and J 1 base, with 10 bases left between them. The CDR3 protein is CAWRRGKSNQPQHF. The CDR3 region has the DNA TGTGCCTGGAGGAGAGGCAAAAGCAATCAGCCCCAGCATTTT.

The rearrangement uses TRBV14 and TRBJ2-3; D not resolved. Germline-derived CDR1 and CDR2 are SGHDN and FVKESK. The CDR3 is 10 amino acids. Trimming shortened V by 6 bases and J by 7 bases, and 5 bases separated the two germline ends. This CDR3 is CASSVNTQYF. The CDR3 nucleotides read TGTGCCAGCAGTGTCAATACGCAGTATTTT.

This chain uses TRBV19 with TRBJ1-5; TRBD1 matches at 9 bases. Germline CDR1 LNHDA, CDR2 SQIVND (reference sequence). V dropped 10 bases and J dropped 4; count of bases not matched to a gene: 8. This CDR3 comprises 14 residues. The CDR3 DNA follows: TGTGCCACCGAAGCCGGGACAGGGAATCAGCCCCAGCATTTT. Protein product: CATEAGTGNQPQHF. Looking up the rest from reference TRBV19 and TRBJ1-5 gives the full variable domain: DGGITQSPKYLFRKEGQNVTLSCEQNLNHDAMYWYRQDPGQGLRLIYYSQIVNDFQKGDIAEGYSVSREKKESFPLTVTSAQKNPTAFYLCATEAGTGNQPQHFGDGTRLSIL.

The gene calls are TRBV7-6 and TRBJ1-2, with TRBD1 matching over 8 bases. The CDR3 length is 18 residues. The V gene end was trimmed by 3 bases and the J gene end by 10 bases; junction bases not matched to a gene: 22. Germline CDR1 SGHVS, CDR2 FNYEAQ. Here the CDR3 DNA reads TGTGCCAGCAGCTTTGGTGGTCCAGGGGGCGGGGAATTTATGGACTACACCTTC. Protein: CASSFGGPGGGEFMDYTF.

The chain links TRBV10-1 to TRBJ2-2; D is unclear. Germline CDR1 is WNHNN and CDR2 is SYGVQD (reference sequence). The CDR3 is 15 residues long. V dropped 5 bases and J dropped 2 bases, with 12 bases sitting between them. CDR3 region: CASSPLRRNTGELFF. The CDR3 region has the DNA TGCGCCAGCAGTCCCCTCCGCCGCAACACCGGGGAGCTGTTTTTT.

The chain is built from TRBV27 and TRBJ1-1; D perhaps matches TRBD1 (5 bases). From germline, CDR1 is MNHEY and CDR2 SMNVEV (reference sequence). The CDR3 extends over 14 amino acids. Trimming took 2 bases from V and 8 from J, leaving 15 bases between them. The CDR3 reads CASSLKGRRTEAFF. The CDR3, as DNA: TGTGCCAGCAGTTTAAAGGGGAGAAGGACCGAAGCTTTCTTT.

A few counts support this clone. The V call is TRBV19, the J call TRBJ1-5, with a tentative D call TRBD1 (5 bases). V lost 6 bases and J lost 6, with 18 bases in between. This CDR3 has 15 amino acids. CDR1 and CDR2 from the germline V gene are LNHDA and SQIVND (reference sequence). The CDR3, as DNA: TGTGCCAGTAGACACGATGGGGGGAATCGTCAGCCCCAGCATTTT. This sequence encodes CASRHDGGNRQPQHF.